Listed below are T cell receptor beta chains from one sample, sequenced in a study of T cell changes during pregnancy in multiple sclerosis. Only in-frame clones appear in the TCRdb table, and some are missing; sequencing was by immunoSEQ multiplex PCR. The sample includes around 61,000 clones, about 90% seen only once; the top ten take less than 1.5%. Sequenced material: peripheral blood, taken in the third trimester of pregnancy. These receptors were obtained from a female donor in good health, enrolled as a control in a pregnancy study. Each CDR3 is given with its conserved first and last residue. Each record gives: V gene, J gene, D gene, clone size, CDR3 protein, CDR3 DNA. A D gene is named only where the DNA matches it firmly. The listing skips clone size in some rows; elsewhere it reads once, few, many or a size class.

V gene: TRBV4-3
J gene: TRBJ2-3
D gene: TRBD2
clone size: -
CDR3 protein: CASSQGWRGGDTQYF
CDR3 DNA: TGCGCCAGCAGCCAAGGTTGGCGGGGGGGAGATACGCAGTATTTT

V gene: TRBV29-1
J gene: TRBJ1-2
D gene: TRBD1
clone size: -
CDR3 protein: CSGLLRTGHGYTF
CDR3 DNA: TGCAGCGGGCTCCTGAGGACAGGGCATGGCTACACCTTC

V gene: TRBV7-9
J gene: TRBJ1-4
D gene: -
clone size: -
CDR3 protein: CAITHRAMDEKLFF
CDR3 DNA: TGTGCCATTACCCACAGGGCCATGGATGAAAAACTGTTTTTT

V gene: TRBV10-3
J gene: TRBJ2-3
D gene: TRBD1
clone size: -
CDR3 protein: CAISDPGTGSDTQYF
CDR3 DNA: TGTGCCATCAGTGACCCCGGGACAGGGTCCGATACGCAGTATTTT

V gene: TRBV5-6
J gene: TRBJ1-4
D gene: TRBD1
clone size: -
CDR3 protein: CASSLASGTDNEKLFF
CDR3 DNA: TGTGCCAGCAGCTTGGCCTCCGGGACAGATAATGAAAAACTGTTTTTT

V gene: TRBV18
J gene: TRBJ1-3
D gene: TRBD1
clone size: -
CDR3 protein: CASSPSQGASSGNTIYF
CDR3 DNA: TGTGCCAGCTCACCATCCCAGGGGGCTTCCTCTGGAAACACCATATATTTT

V gene: TRBV5-4
J gene: TRBJ1-4
D gene: -
clone size: -
CDR3 protein: CASSFTGLNEKLFF
CDR3 DNA: TGTGCCAGCAGCTTTACAGGGCTTAATGAAAAACTGTTTTTT

V gene: TRBV7-6
J gene: TRBJ2-2
D gene: -
clone size: once
CDR3 protein: CASSITDRNTGELFF
CDR3 DNA: TGTGCCAGCAGCATAACGGACAGAAACACCGGGGAGCTGTTTTTT

V gene: TRBV5-6
J gene: TRBJ1-2
D gene: TRBD1
clone size: -
CDR3 protein: CASSLGTGTYGYTF
CDR3 DNA: TGTGCCAGCAGCTTGGGGACAGGGACCTATGGCTACACCTTC

V gene: TRBV7-7
J gene: TRBJ2-1
D gene: TRBD1
clone size: -
CDR3 protein: CASSPGGNEQFF
CDR3 DNA: TGTGCTAGCAGCCCAGGGGGCAATGAGCAGTTCTTC

V gene: TRBV27
J gene: TRBJ2-7
D gene: TRBD2
clone size: -
CDR3 protein: CASRGLAAAKAYEQYF
CDR3 DNA: TGTGCCAGCAGAGGACTAGCGGCGGCAAAGGCCTACGAGCAGTACTTC

V gene: TRBV10-3
J gene: TRBJ1-2
D gene: -
clone size: -
CDR3 protein: CAISEDRSYGYTF
CDR3 DNA: TGTGCCATCAGTGAGGACCGGAGTTATGGCTACACCTTC

V gene: TRBV9
J gene: TRBJ2-2
D gene: -
clone size: -
CDR3 protein: CASSGGDSGELFF
CDR3 DNA: TGTGCCAGCAGCGGGGGGGACTCCGGGGAGCTGTTTTTT

V gene: TRBV7-5
J gene: TRBJ2-7
D gene: -
clone size: -
CDR3 protein: CARSCPGRGYDYEQYF
CDR3 DNA: TGTGCCAGAAGCTGTCCGGGGAGGGGGTACGACTACGAGCAGTACTTC

V gene: TRBV28
J gene: TRBJ1-4
D gene: -
clone size: -
CDR3 protein: CASLQLNEKLFF
CDR3 DNA: TGTGCCAGCTTACAGCTTAATGAAAAACTGTTTTTT

V gene: TRBV7-3
J gene: TRBJ1-5
D gene: -
clone size: -
CDR3 protein: CASSQPRAWVNQPQHF
CDR3 DNA: TGTGCCAGCAGCCAGCCCAGGGCCTGGGTCAATCAGCCCCAGCATTTT

V gene: TRBV10-2
J gene: TRBJ1-1
D gene: -
clone size: once
CDR3 protein: CASTRGSTEAFF
CDR3 DNA: TGCGCCAGCACTCGGGGTTCCACTGAAGCTTTCTTT

V gene: TRBV7-2
J gene: TRBJ1-6
D gene: -
clone size: -
CDR3 protein: CASSPQGTSYNSPLHF
CDR3 DNA: TGTGCCAGCAGCCCTCAGGGAACCTCCTATAATTCACCCCTCCACTTT

V gene: TRBV4-2
J gene: TRBJ2-7
D gene: -
clone size: -
CDR3 protein: CASSQTAGTSYEQYF
CDR3 DNA: TGTGCCAGCAGCCAAACCGCCGGGACTTCCTACGAGCAGTACTTC

V gene: TRBV7-9
J gene: TRBJ1-2
D gene: -
clone size: once
CDR3 protein: CASSQGAEPLGYTF
CDR3 DNA: TGTGCCAGCAGCCAGGGTGCGGAACCACTCGGCTACACCTTC

V gene: TRBV7-9
J gene: TRBJ2-5
D gene: TRBD2
clone size: -
CDR3 protein: CASSLEVAGVKKTQYF
CDR3 DNA: TGTGCCAGCAGCTTGGAGGTAGCGGGGGTGAAAAAGACCCAGTACTTC

V gene: TRBV19
J gene: TRBJ1-5
D gene: -
clone size: -
CDR3 protein: CASSIFDQPQHF
CDR3 DNA: TGTGCCAGTAGTATATTCGATCAGCCCCAGCATTTT

V gene: TRBV2
J gene: TRBJ1-6
D gene: TRBD1
clone size: -
CDR3 protein: CAIAGQDYNSPLHF
CDR3 DNA: TGTGCCATAGCTGGACAGGATTATAATTCACCCCTCCACTTT

V gene: TRBV29-1
J gene: TRBJ1-1
D gene: -
clone size: medium-sized
CDR3 protein: CSAFGTGDTEAFF
CDR3 DNA: TGCAGCGCCTTTGGGACGGGGGACACTGAAGCTTTCTTT

V gene: TRBV2
J gene: TRBJ2-5
D gene: TRBD1
clone size: -
CDR3 protein: CASRATGVRQETQYF
CDR3 DNA: TGTGCCAGCAGGGCCACAGGGGTACGCCAAGAGACCCAGTACTTC

V gene: TRBV5-1
J gene: TRBJ2-5
D gene: TRBD1
clone size: -
CDR3 protein: CASSLRDRGEETQYF
CDR3 DNA: TGCGCCAGCAGCTTGAGGGACAGGGGGGAAGAGACCCAGTACTTC

V gene: TRBV7-9
J gene: TRBJ2-7
D gene: -
clone size: -
CDR3 protein: CASGHSYEQYF
CDR3 DNA: TGTGCCAGCGGACACAGCTACGAGCAGTACTTC

V gene: TRBV6-5
J gene: TRBJ2-7
D gene: -
clone size: -
CDR3 protein: CASSYTGEQYF
CDR3 DNA: TGTGCCAGCAGTTACACGGGCGAGCAGTACTTC

V gene: TRBV4-1
J gene: TRBJ1-6
D gene: TRBD1
clone size: -
CDR3 protein: CAAAGTGNSPLHF
CDR3 DNA: TGCGCCGCCGCCGGGACAGGCAATTCACCCCTCCACTTT

V gene: TRBV6-5
J gene: TRBJ1-2
D gene: -
clone size: -
CDR3 protein: CASTQGNYGYTF
CDR3 DNA: TGTGCCAGCACCCAGGGCAACTATGGCTACACCTTC

V gene: TRBV4-3
J gene: TRBJ2-1
D gene: -
clone size: -
CDR3 protein: CASSQDGGWSGNEQFF
CDR3 DNA: TGCGCCAGCAGCCAAGATGGGGGCTGGTCGGGAAATGAGCAGTTCTTC